This T cell receptor (beta chain) is from a study of patients and donors after allogeneic stem cell transplantation. TCRdb used MiXCR to reprocess the RT-PCR reads, holding one entry per CDR3 protein. Among about 410,000 distinct CDR3 sequences listed, 15% to 20% were seen once. CDR1 is SNHLY and CDR2 is FYNNEI in the germline V gene. J was trimmed by 2 bases and V by 7 bases; bases with no gene match: 12. The CDR3 totals 16 residues. The J gene is TRBJ2-3, the V gene TRBV2; 7 bases line up with TRBD2. Specimen: blood, either unsorted or a sorted T cell fraction (not recorded which). The sequence derives from a human donor who was either an allogeneic HSCT recipient or a stem cell or donor lymphocyte infusion donor (not recorded which). It is not recorded whose cells these are; they may come from a transplant donor. The CDR3 DNA follows: TGTGCCAGCACCCTAGGGGAGGGCCTCCTCACAGATACGCAGTATTTT. Amino acids: CASTLGEGLLTDTQYF.